The sample holds a few counts of the clone carrying this TCR beta chain. This sample stems from a study of technical replicates of blood from a handful of donors. This CDR3 is 14 amino acids long. Looked up from germline, CDR1 is SEHNR and CDR2 is FQNEAQ (reference sequence). Trimming stripped 2 bases from V and 7 bases from J, with 12 bases between. Some clones are missing from TCRdb's copy, which holds only in-frame ones; the method was immunoSEQ multiplex PCR. The table includes fewer than 110,000 clones, nearly 96% detected once. Input material: T cells isolated from PBMCs. The TCR originated in a human donor in good health. The V call is TRBV7-9, the J call TRBJ2-1; a weak D match, TRBD1 (5 bases). CDR3 amino acids: CASSLNSGINEQFF. The DNA for the CDR3 is TGTGCCAGCAGCTTAAATTCAGGGATAAATGAGCAGTTCTTC.